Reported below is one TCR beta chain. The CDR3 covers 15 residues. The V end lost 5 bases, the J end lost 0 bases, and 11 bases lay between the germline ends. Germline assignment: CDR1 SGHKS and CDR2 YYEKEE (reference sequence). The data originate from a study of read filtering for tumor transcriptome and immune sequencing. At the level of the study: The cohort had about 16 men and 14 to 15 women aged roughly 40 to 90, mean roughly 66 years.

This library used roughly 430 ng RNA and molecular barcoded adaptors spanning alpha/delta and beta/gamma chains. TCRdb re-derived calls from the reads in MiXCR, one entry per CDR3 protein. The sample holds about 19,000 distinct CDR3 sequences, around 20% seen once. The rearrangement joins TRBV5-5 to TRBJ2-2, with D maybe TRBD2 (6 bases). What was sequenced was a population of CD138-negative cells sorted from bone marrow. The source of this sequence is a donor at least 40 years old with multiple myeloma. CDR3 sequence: CASRFRDSNTGELFF. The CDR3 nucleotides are TGTGCCAGCAGATTCCGGGACTCGAACACCGGGGAGCTGTTTTTT.